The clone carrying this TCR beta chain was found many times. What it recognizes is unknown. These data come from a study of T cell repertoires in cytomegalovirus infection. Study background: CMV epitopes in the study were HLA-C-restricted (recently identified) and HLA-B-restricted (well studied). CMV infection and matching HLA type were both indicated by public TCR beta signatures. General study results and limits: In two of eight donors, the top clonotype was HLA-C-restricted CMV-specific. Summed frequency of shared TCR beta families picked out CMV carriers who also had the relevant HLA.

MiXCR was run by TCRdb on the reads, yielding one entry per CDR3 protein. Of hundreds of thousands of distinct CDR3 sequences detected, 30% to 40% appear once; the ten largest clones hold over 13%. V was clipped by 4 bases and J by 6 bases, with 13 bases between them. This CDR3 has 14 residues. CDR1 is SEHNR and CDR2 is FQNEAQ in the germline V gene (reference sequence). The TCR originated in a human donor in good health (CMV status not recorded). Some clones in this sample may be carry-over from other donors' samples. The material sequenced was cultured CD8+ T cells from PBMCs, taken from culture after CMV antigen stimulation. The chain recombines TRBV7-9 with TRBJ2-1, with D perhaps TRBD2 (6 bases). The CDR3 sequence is CASSSRREVNEQFF. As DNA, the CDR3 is TGTGCCAGCAGCTCCCGGAGGGAGGTCAATGAGCAGTTCTTC.